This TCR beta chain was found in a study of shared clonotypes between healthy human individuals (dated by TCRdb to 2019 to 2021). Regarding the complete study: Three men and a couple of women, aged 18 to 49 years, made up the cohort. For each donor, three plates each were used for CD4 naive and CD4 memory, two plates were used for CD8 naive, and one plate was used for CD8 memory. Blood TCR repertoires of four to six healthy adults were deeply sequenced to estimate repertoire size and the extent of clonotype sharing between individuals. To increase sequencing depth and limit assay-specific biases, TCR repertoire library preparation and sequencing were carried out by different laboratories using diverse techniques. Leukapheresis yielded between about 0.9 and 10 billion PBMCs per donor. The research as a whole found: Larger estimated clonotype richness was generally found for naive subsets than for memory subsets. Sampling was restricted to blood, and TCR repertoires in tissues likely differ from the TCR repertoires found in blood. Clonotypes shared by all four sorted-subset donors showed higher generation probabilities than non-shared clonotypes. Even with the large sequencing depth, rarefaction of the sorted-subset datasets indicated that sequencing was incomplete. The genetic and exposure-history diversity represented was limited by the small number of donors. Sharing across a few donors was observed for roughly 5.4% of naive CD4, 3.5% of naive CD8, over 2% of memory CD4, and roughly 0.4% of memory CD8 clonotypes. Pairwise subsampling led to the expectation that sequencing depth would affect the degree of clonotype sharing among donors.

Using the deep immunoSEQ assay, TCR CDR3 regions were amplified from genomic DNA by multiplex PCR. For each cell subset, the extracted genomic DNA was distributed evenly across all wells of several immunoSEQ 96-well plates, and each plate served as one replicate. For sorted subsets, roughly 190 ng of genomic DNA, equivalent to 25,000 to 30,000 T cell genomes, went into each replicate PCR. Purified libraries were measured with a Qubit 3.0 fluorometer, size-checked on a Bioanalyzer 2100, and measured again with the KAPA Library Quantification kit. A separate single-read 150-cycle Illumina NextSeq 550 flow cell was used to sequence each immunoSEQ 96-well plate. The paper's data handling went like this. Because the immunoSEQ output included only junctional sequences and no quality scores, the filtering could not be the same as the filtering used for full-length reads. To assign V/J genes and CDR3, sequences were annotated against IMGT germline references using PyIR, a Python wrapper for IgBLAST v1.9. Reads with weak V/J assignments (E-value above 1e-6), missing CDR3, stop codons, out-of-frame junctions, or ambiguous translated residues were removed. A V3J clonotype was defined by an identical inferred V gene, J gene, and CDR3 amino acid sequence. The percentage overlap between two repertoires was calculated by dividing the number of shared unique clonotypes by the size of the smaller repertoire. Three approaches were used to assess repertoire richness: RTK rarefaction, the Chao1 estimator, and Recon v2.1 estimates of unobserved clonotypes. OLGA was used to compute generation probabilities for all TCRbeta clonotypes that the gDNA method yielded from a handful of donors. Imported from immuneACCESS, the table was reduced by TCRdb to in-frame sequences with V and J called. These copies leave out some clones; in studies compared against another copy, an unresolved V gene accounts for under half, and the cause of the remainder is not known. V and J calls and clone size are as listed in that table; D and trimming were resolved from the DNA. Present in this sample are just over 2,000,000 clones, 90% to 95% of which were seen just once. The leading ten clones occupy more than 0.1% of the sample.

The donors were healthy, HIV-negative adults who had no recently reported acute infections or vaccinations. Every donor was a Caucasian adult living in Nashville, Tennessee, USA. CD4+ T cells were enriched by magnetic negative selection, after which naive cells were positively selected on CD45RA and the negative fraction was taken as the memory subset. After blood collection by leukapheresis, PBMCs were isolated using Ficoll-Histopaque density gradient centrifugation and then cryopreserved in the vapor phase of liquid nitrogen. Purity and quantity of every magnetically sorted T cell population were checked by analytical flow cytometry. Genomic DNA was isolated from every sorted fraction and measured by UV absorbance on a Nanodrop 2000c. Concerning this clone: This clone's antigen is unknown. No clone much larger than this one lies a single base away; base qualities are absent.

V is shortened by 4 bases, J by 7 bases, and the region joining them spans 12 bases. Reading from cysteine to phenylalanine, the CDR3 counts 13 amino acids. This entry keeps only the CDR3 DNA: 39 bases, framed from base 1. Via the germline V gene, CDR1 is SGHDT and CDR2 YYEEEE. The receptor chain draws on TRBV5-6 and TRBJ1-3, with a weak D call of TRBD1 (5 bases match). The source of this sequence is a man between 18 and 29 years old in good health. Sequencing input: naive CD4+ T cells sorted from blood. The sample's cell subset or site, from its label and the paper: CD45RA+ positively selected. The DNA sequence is TGTGCCAGCAGCACCGGGACCGGCAACACCATATATTTT. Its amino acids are CASSTGTGNTIYF.